The 31 T cell receptor beta chains given below trace back to one sample, sequenced in a study of shared clonotypes between healthy human individuals. Clones were read by immunoSEQ multiplex PCR, and TCRdb kept only the in-frame ones, dropping some. Here the sample spans some 1.5 million clones, around 98% being singletons. Sample: naive CD4+ T cells sorted from blood. The subset was: CD45RA+ positively selected. The receptors were gathered from a man aged 30 to 45 in good health.

CDR3 nucleotides: TGTGCCAGCAGCTTTGGACTAGCGGGCTCCCAAGAGACCCAGTACTTC. It translates to CASSFGLAGSQETQYF. The chain joins TRBV5-4 to TRBJ2-5; 11 nucleotides match TRBD2. Germline V gene data show CDR1 as SGHNT and CDR2 as YYREEE (reference sequence). This CDR3 is built from 16 residues. With 2 bases clipped from V and 1 base from J, the junction kept 4 bases outside the gene matches.

This chain connects TRBV6-1 to TRBJ2-4, with D maybe TRBD2 (5 bases). Germline lookup yields CDR1 MNHNS and CDR2 SASEGT. The CDR3 totals 15 residues. Trimming left V 7 bases short and J 0 bases short, with 13 bases between. CDR3 sequence (DNA): TGTGCCAGCAATGGAGCGGCATTAGCCAAAAACATTCAGTACTTC. As protein: CASNGAALAKNIQYF.

The chain carries TRBV12-1 and TRBJ1-1; TRBD1 is the table's D call, not checked against the DNA. TRBV12-1 is described as a pseudogene. The CDR3 runs 14 residues. The CDR3: CAAHPTGMNTEAFF. The CDR3 region has the DNA TGTGCCGCCCATCCGACAGGGATGAACACTGAAGCTTTCTTT.

The chain couples TRBV29-1 to TRBJ2-1; 8 positions agree with TRBD2. Per germline, CDR1 SQVTM and CDR2 ANQGSEA. V trimming: 6 bases; J trimming: 3 bases; junction bases outside the gene matches: 4. The CDR3 sequence is 13 residues long. The CDR3 region is CSVREDHYNEQFF. The CDR3 DNA sequence: TGCAGCGTGCGGGAGGATCACTACAATGAGCAGTTCTTC.

The chain employs TRBV6-6 and TRBJ2-7; 11 positions match TRBD2. This CDR3 has 14 amino acids. CDR1 is MNHNY and CDR2 is SVGAGI in the germline V gene (reference sequence). V lost 6 bases and J lost 2; bases outside the gene matches: 3. The CDR3 loop reads CASRGTSGTYEQYF. CDR3 coding DNA: TGTGCCAGCAGGGGGACTAGCGGAACCTACGAGCAGTACTTC.

V usage is TRBV19 and J usage is TRBJ2-1; 7 nucleotides agree with TRBD1. The ends lost 7 bases at V and 1 base at J; junction bases unmatched: 10. Germline V gene sequence: CDR1 LNHDA, CDR2 SQIVND (reference sequence). This CDR3 is built from 16 residues. The CDR3 loop is CASTPKTGYSYNEQFF. CDR3 coding DNA: TGTGCCAGTACTCCTAAGACAGGGTATTCCTACAATGAGCAGTTCTTC.

The chain carries TRBV5-1 and TRBJ2-2, with 9 bases that match TRBD2. V was pared by 1 base and J by 5 bases, with 9 bases of the junction left unmatched. Germline loops: CDR1 SGHRS, CDR2 YFSETQ. The CDR3 runs 17 residues. In DNA, the CDR3 is TGCGCCAGCAGCTTGTCGGGAAGTAGCGGGAGTACCGGGGAGCTGTTTTTT. Protein product: CASSLSGSSGSTGELFF.

A remark on this clone: Within the sample, other DNA sequences also encode this same CDR3. The CDR3 spells CASSLTGDGYNEQFF. The CDR3 DNA is TGTGCCAGCAGCTTAACCGGCGACGGATACAATGAGCAGTTCTTC. The rearrangement uses TRBV7-3 and TRBJ2-1; D unclear. CDR3 length equals 15 residues. The germline V and J ends were trimmed by 0 bases and 4 bases, with 10 bases remaining between them. Germline V CDR1 and CDR2: SGHTA, FQGTGA.

This chain links TRBV29-1 with TRBJ2-7; D is possibly TRBD2 (5 bases). Germline assignment: CDR1 SQVTM and CDR2 ANQGSEA. The CDR3 sequence is 15 residues long. V was shortened by 6 bases and J by 6 bases, with 24 bases between the two germline ends. The chain's CDR3 is CSVRADWGSGSEQYF. The CDR3 nucleotides are TGCAGCGTGAGGGCCGATTGGGGATCGGGATCCGAGCAGTACTTC.

The V call is TRBV5-1, the J call TRBJ2-1, with a tentative D call TRBD2 (7 bases). CDR3 length equals 16 residues. V was clipped by 4 bases and J by 2 bases, with 16 bases between them. Germline CDR1 is SGHRS and CDR2 is YFSETQ. As DNA, the CDR3 is TGCGCCAGCAGCAAGGGGGGCGGGAGTGCCTACAATGAGCAGTTCTTC. This gives the protein CASSKGGGSAYNEQFF.

The V call is TRBV2, the J call TRBJ2-5; D not certain. The CDR3 spans 13 residues. The germline V gene has CDR1 SNHLY and CDR2 FYNNEI. V was pared by 6 bases and J by 4 bases, with 12 bases between. Written as DNA, the CDR3 is TGTGCCAGCAGCCAGATGTCACCAGAGACCCAGTACTTC. Its translation is CASSQMSPETQYF.

The chain joins TRBV7-3 to TRBJ1-1; 7 nucleotides match TRBD1. V lost 5 bases to trimming and J lost 1 base; unmatched junction nucleotides: 7. CDR1 SGHTA and CDR2 FQGTGA come from the germline V gene. The CDR3 consists of 15 residues. The CDR3 nucleotides read TGTGCCAGCAGCGTCAACAGGGGCCCGAACACTGAAGCTTTCTTT. Translating gives CASSVNRGPNTEAFF.

The rearrangement links TRBV7-8 to TRBJ2-7, with TRBD1 matching over 10 bases. Trimming removed 5 bases from V and 2 bases from J; junction bases left unmatched: 12. Germline CDR1 SGHVS, CDR2 FQNEAQ. The CDR3 length is 17 residues. The CDR3 spells CASSVVGDRGPPYEQYF. CDR3 coding DNA: TGTGCCAGCAGCGTTGTAGGGGACAGGGGTCCGCCCTACGAGCAGTACTTC.

This sequence joins TRBV7-9 and TRBJ2-2, with D perhaps matching TRBD2 (6 bases). Germline V CDR1 and CDR2: SEHNR, FQNEAQ (reference sequence). The CDR3 runs 16 residues. V was pared by 5 bases and J by 3 bases, with 16 bases between. CDR3: CASSRFPGAHTGELFF. CDR3 sequence (DNA): TGTGCCAGCAGCCGTTTTCCGGGAGCCCACACCGGGGAGCTGTTTTTT.

The gene calls are TRBV10-1 and TRBJ2-1; unclear D gene. CDR3 length: 14 amino acids. Trimming cost V 7 bases and J 0 bases, with 10 bases left between them. Germline V lookup: CDR1 WNHNN, CDR2 SYGVQD (reference sequence). Here the CDR3 DNA reads TGCGCCAGCAACCCCCGTGGCTCCTACAATGAGCAGTTCTTC. This translates into CASNPRGSYNEQFF.

J is TRBJ2-1 and V is TRBV30; 7 bases are shared with TRBD2. J was trimmed by 8 bases and V by 5 bases; bases with no gene match: 3. Germline loops: CDR1 GTSNPN, CDR2 SVGIG (reference sequence). The CDR3 spans 11 residues. The CDR3 nucleotides read TGTGCCTGGGGACGGGGGGATGAGCAGTTCTTC. Translated, it gives CAWGRGDEQFF.

The V and J genes are TRBV5-5 and TRBJ1-4; 8 nucleotides agree with TRBD1. With V trimmed by 2 bases and J by 4 bases, 1 base remained unmatched. The CDR3 has 14 amino acids. Germline CDR1 SGHKS, CDR2 YYEKEE (reference sequence). The CDR3 is CASSLGQGNEKLFF. In nucleotides, the CDR3 is TGTGCCAGCAGCTTAGGACAGGGTAATGAAAAACTGTTTTTT.

This chain uses TRBV18 with TRBJ2-1, with D possibly called TRBD1 or TRBD2 (5 bases each). V was pared by 6 bases and J by 9 bases, with 15 bases between. The length of the CDR3 is 13 residues. Looked up from germline, CDR1 is KGHSH and CDR2 is LQKENI. CDR3 DNA sequence: TGTGCCAGCTCCCGCACTGGGGGTAGTGAGCAGTTCTTC. This encodes CASSRTGGSEQFF.

The chain links TRBV28 to TRBJ1-1; D gene uncertain. V was cut by 6 bases and J by 8 bases, with 22 bases left in between. CDR1 is MDHEN and CDR2 is SYDVKM in the germline V gene. The CDR3 consists of 15 residues. CDR3 sequence: CASSGRLRAPWEAFF. DNA of the CDR3: TGTGCCAGCAGCGGACGCCTCCGGGCCCCATGGGAAGCTTTCTTT.

This clone was seen once. The V and J genes are TRBV25-1 and TRBJ2-3; 9 nucleotides align to TRBD2. The ends lost 0 bases at V and 0 bases at J; junction bases unmatched: 7. Germline assignment: CDR1 MGHDK and CDR2 SYGVNS. The CDR3 totals 18 residues. In nucleotides, the CDR3 is TGTGCCAGCAGTGAATATCCGACTAGCGGACTTAGCACAGATACGCAGTATTTT. Translated: CASSEYPTSGLSTDTQYF.

The table lists this clone with a count of one. The CDR3 sequence is CASSVTGAQSYEQYF. In DNA, the CDR3 is TGTGCCAGCAGCGTCACGGGGGCCCAGTCCTACGAGCAGTACTTC. The chain joins TRBV9 to TRBJ2-7; D tentatively fits TRBD1 or TRBD2 (6 bases each). Trimming stripped 2 bases from V and 1 base from J, with 13 bases between. This CDR3 contains 15 residues. Germline V gene lookup returns CDR1 SGDLS and CDR2 YYNGEE.

As regards this clone: One end of the junction fails to match germline, which may point to a read error. The chain joins TRBV7-7 to TRBJ2-1, with D possibly matching TRBD2 (6 bases). The CDR3 length is 16 residues. CDR1 and CDR2 from the germline V gene are SSHAT and FNYEAQ (reference sequence). This chain's CDR3 is CASSQSPLAHNNEQFF. CDR3 coding DNA: TGTGCTAGCAGCCAGTCCCCCCTAGCGCACAACAATGAGCAGTTCTTC.

This clone was found once. This chain connects TRBV23-1 to TRBJ2-7; D call uncertain. TRBV23-1 qualifies as an ORF whose function is uncertain. CDR3 length: 15 residues. Deletions cut 4 bases from V and 3 bases from J, with 16 bases between. CDR3 protein: CASSPRRWKSYEQYF. CDR3 nucleotide sequence: TGCGCCAGCAGTCCACGACGGTGGAAGAGCTACGAGCAGTACTTC.

The J gene is TRBJ2-1, the V gene TRBV7-2, with D possibly being TRBD1 (5 bases). The V and J ends lost 0 bases and 2 bases respectively, with 11 bases between them. The CDR3 extends over 16 amino acids. CDR1 and CDR2 (germline): SGHTA, FQGNSA. CDR3: CASSLAGAWTYNEQFF. DNA of the CDR3: TGTGCCAGCAGCTTAGCTGGGGCGTGGACCTACAATGAGCAGTTCTTC.

Notes on this clone: Other DNA variants within this sample encode the same CDR3. This chain connects TRBV14 to TRBJ2-5, with D hard to call. The germline V gene encodes CDR1 SGHDN and CDR2 FVKESK. The CDR3 runs to 11 residues. V gave up 1 base and J gave up 5 bases, with 2 bases separating them. The CDR3 nucleotides read TGTGCCAGCAGCCAAGCGGAGACCCAGTACTTC. Its protein is CASSQAETQYF. The entire variable domain, with the rest obtained from reference TRBV14 and TRBJ2-5, is as follows: EAGVTQFPSHSVIEKGQTVTLRCDPISGHDNLYWYRRVMGKEIKFLLHFVKESKQDESGMPNNRFLAERTGGTYSTLKVQPAELEDSGVYFCASSQAETQYFGPGTRLLVL.

The chain uses TRBV10-2 and TRBJ2-2; TRBD2 is a possible D gene (6 bases). Trimming left V 6 bases short and J 4 bases short, with 15 bases between. Germline CDR1 WSHSY, CDR2 SAAADI. The CDR3 covers 15 residues. CDR3 amino acids: CASSGGGGVTGELFF. The CDR3 DNA reads TGCGCCAGCAGCGGTGGGGGAGGTGTCACCGGGGAGCTGTTTTTT.

Details on this clone: This same CDR3 is encoded by further DNA sequences in the sample. The rearrangement links TRBV9 to TRBJ2-2, with a weak D call TRBD1 (6 bases). The CDR3 is 14 amino acids. Germline assignment: CDR1 SGDLS and CDR2 YYNGEE. With 5 bases removed from V and 2 bases from J, the gap between germline ends came to 10 bases. The CDR3 DNA reads TGTGCCAGCAGTGCCAGGGGAAACACCGGGGAGCTGTTTTTT. Its protein product is CASSARGNTGELFF.

This chain connects TRBV15 to TRBJ1-5, with D perhaps matching TRBD1 (5 bases). The CDR3 has 20 amino acids. The germline V and J ends were trimmed by 0 bases and 4 bases, with 25 bases remaining between them. From germline, CDR1 is LNHNV and CDR2 YYDKDF (reference sequence). This CDR3 reads CATSRDLGLGGGIRNQPQHF. The CDR3 DNA is TGTGCCACCAGCAGAGATTTGGGGCTGGGAGGAGGTATACGGAATCAGCCCCAGCATTTT. Filled out from reference TRBV15 and TRBJ1-5, the complete variable domain reads DAMVIQNPRYQVTQFGKPVTLSCSQTLNHNVMYWYQQKSSQAPKLLFHYYDKDFNNEADTPDNFQSRRPNTSFCFLDIRSPGLGDTAMYLCATSRDLGLGGGIRNQPQHFGDGTRLSIL.

The chain combines TRBV5-1 with TRBJ1-2; the D is unclear. V was shortened by 4 bases and J by 7 bases, with 17 bases between the two germline ends. This CDR3 region has 14 residues. CDR1 and CDR2 from the germline V gene are SGHRS and YFSETQ. The DNA for the CDR3 is TGCGCCAGCAGCCCCCCAATAGGAGGGCTTGGCTACACCTTC. It codes for CASSPPIGGLGYTF.

The CDR3 loop is CASIPSGQLGQETQYF. CDR3 DNA: TGTGCCAGCATCCCGTCCGGACAGCTCGGTCAAGAGACCCAGTACTTC. The chain has TRBV28 and TRBJ2-5; possible D gene TRBD1, 6 bases. Germline V gives CDR1 MDHEN, CDR2 SYDVKM. Trimming removed 7 bases from V and 2 bases from J, with 20 bases in between. The CDR3 runs to 16 residues.

This chain uses TRBV18 with TRBJ2-3; TRBD1 or TRBD2 may be the D gene (5 bases each). The CDR3 is 14 amino acids. Trimming took 2 bases from V and 4 from J, leaving 10 bases between them. Germline values: CDR1 KGHSH, CDR2 LQKENI. The CDR3 here is CASSPEGSPDTQYF. CDR3 sequence (DNA): TGTGCCAGCTCACCAGAGGGGTCCCCAGATACGCAGTATTTT. Full variable domain (rest looked up from reference TRBV18 and TRBJ2-3): NAGVMQNPRHLVRRRGQEARLRCSPMKGHSHVYWYRQLPEEGLKFMVYLQKENIIDESGMPKERFSAEFPKEGPSILRIQQVVRGDSAAYFCASSPEGSPDTQYFGPGTRLTVL.